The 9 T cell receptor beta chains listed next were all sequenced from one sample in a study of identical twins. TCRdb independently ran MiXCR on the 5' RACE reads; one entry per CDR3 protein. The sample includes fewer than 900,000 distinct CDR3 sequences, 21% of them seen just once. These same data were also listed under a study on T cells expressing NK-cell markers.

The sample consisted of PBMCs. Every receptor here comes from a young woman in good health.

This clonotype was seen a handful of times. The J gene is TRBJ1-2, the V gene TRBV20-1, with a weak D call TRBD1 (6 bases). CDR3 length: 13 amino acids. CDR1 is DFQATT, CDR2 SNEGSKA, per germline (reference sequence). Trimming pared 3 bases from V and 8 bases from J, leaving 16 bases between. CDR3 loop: CSASLAGASGYTF. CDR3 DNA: TGCAGTGCTAGTCTCGCAGGGGCGTCGGGCTACACCTTC.

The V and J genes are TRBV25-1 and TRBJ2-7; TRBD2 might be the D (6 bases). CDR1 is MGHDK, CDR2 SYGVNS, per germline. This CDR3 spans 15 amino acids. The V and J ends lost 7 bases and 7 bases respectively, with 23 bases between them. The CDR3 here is CASTGTRTGIPEQYF. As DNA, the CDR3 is TGTGCCAGCACTGGGACTCGGACGGGAATTCCGGAGCAGTACTTC.

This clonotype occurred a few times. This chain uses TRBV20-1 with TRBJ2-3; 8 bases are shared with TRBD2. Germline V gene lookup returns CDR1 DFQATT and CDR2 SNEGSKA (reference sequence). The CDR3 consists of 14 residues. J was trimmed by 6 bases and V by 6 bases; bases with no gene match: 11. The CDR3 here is CSAMSGGASDTQYF. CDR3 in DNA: TGCAGTGCAATGAGCGGGGGAGCTTCGGATACGCAGTATTTT.

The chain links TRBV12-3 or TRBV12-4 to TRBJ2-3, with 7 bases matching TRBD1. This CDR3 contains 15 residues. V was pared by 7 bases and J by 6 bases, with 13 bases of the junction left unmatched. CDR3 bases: TGTGCCAGCATCCTGGGAGAGAGGGGGCAGGATACGCAGTATTTT. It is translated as CASILGERGQDTQYF.

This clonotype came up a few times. CDR3 region: CASSPSRDRGTFF. CDR3 DNA: TGTGCCAGCAGCCCGAGCCGGGACAGGGGAACTTTCTTT. This sequence joins TRBV9 and TRBJ1-1, with TRBD1 matching over 10 bases. The CDR3 totals 13 residues. Germline trimming cut 4 bases from V and 12 bases from J; bases unmatched to any gene: 9. CDR1 and CDR2 (germline): SGDLS, YYNGEE.

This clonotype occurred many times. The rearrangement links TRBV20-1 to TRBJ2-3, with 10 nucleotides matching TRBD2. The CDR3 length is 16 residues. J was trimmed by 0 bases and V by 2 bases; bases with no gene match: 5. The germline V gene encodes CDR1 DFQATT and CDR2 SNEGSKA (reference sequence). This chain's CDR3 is CSARRSSGGSTDTQYF. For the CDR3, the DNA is TGCAGTGCTAGACGATCTAGCGGGGGAAGCACAGATACGCAGTATTTT.

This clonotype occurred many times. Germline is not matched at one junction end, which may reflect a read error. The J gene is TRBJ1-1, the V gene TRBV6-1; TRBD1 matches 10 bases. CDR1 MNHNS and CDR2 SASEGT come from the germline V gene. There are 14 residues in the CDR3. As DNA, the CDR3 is TGCGCCAGCAGTAGGACAGGGGGGAACACTGAAGCTTTCTTT. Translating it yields CASSRTGGNTEAFF.

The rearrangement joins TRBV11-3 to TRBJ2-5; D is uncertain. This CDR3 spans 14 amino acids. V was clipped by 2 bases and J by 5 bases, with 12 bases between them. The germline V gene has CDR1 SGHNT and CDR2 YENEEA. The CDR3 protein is CASSLRMGSETQYF. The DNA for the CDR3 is TGTGCCAGCAGCTTACGTATGGGATCGGAGACCCAGTACTTC. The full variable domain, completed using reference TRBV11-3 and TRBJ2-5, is EAGVVQSPRYKIIEKKQPVAFWCNPISGHNTLYWYLQNLGQGPELLIRYENEEAVDDSQLPKDRFSAERLKGVDSTLKIQPAELGDSAVYLCASSLRMGSETQYFGPGTRLLVL.

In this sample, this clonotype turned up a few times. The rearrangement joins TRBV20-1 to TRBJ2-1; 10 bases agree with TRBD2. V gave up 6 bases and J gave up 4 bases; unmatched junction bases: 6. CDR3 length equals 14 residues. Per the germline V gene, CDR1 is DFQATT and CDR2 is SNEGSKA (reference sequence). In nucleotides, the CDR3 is TGCAGTGCACCGGGACTAGCGATGTACAATGAGCAGTTCTTC. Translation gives CSAPGLAMYNEQFF.